What follows is one T cell receptor beta chain and its context. No antigen is known for it. There are no base qualities to consult, and no much larger clone falls within one base. Counted from cysteine to phenylalanine, this CDR3 has 16 amino acids. Left in the record is the CDR3 DNA by itself, 48 bases read in frame from the first base. V and J are trimmed by 5 bases and 2 bases, and the gene matches miss 7 bases of the junction. Peripheral blood CD8+ and CD4+ T cells from healthy donors, Susac syndrome patients and multiple sclerosis patients were profiled by high-throughput TCR beta sequencing. The multiple sclerosis controls were treatment-naive patients whose relapsing-remitting disease, either stable or active, fulfilled the revised McDonald criteria. Bulk CD8+ and CD4+ T cells were purified by magnetic negative isolation, whereas CD8+ TEMRA cells were enriched by FACS. Blood was collected in EDTA tubes and processed within 24 hours, with PBMCs isolated through density gradient centrifugation. PBMCs intended for TCR sequencing were cryopreserved in liquid nitrogen and thawed later in a water bath at 37 degrees C. A purity of at least 90% was achieved for sorted or isolated CD4+, CD8+ and CD8+ TEMRA cells.

The data were obtained in a study of CD8 T cells in Susac syndrome (dated by TCRdb to 2018 to 2020). Broadly, across the study: The study used repertoire sequencing to test whether antigen drove CD8+ T cell activation and differentiation in Susac syndrome. The clonality of the CD8+ T cell repertoire was compared across approximately 11 healthy donors, about 14 Susac syndrome patients and roughly 15 multiple sclerosis patients. The investigation overall reported the following: The TCR sequencing and HLA analysis was acknowledged to have included a relatively small number of individuals.

RNA was extracted using the RNeasy kit, and roughly 0.5 to 1 microgram was reverse transcribed with random hexamers. The immunoSEQ multiplex PCR assay, covering 54 Vbeta and 13 Jbeta segments, was used to amplify TCR beta CDR3 regions. PCR amplification bias was corrected using a synthetic template baseline for primer optimization and computational correction. Under the source paper's analysis protocol: Reads were annotated to V, D and J genes per IMGT and analyzed with immunoSEQ Analyzer, keeping only productive sequences. Clonality was computed as one minus Shannon entropy normalized by log2 of the number of productive unique sequences. Public and private clones were assessed among the 100 most prevalent clones of each patient and control. Clones were defined as Susac-specific if absent from the healthy and MS cohorts, from 1052 published viral clones and from other ImmuneACCESS disease sequences. Through fastp at Q25 and MiXCR, TCRdb rebuilt clones from the public reads, retaining in-frame beta chains. Under each unique CDR3 protein, matching rows form one entry showing the most common genes and DNA. V and J calls and clone size were set by TCRdb, not the authors. Across this sample there are about 73,000 distinct CDR3 sequences, with around 96% seen only once. The top ten hold roughly 0.39% of the sample.

The sequencing sample was made of CD8+ T cells from PBMCs. The chain was built from TRBV12-3 or TRBV12-4 and TRBJ2-2; the central 8 bases match TRBD1. This receptor was taken from a human donor with multiple sclerosis. The nucleotide sequence reads as follows: TGTGCCAGCAGTGGGACCGGGACAGGAAACACCGGGGAGCTGTTTTTT. This is translated as CASSGTGTGNTGELFF.